The sequence of this T cell receptor (beta chain) was determined in a study of blood T cells in healthy people across ages. Approximately 9.1 milliliters was the volume of peripheral blood drawn from each donor. For the second PCR, which ran for 7 to 11 cycles, a sample-barcoded 5' primer and a J-beta primer mix were used. The authors tagged each cDNA molecule using a template-switch adaptor with 12 random nucleotides. One entry per CDR3 protein results from TCRdb running MiXCR on the 5' RACE reads. The sample includes about a million distinct CDR3 sequences, more than 30% of them seen just once. The CDR3 is made up of 13 amino acids. The ends were cut back, 4 bases at V and 4 bases at J, with 8 bases in the middle. The germline V gene encodes CDR1 MNHNS and CDR2 SASEGT.

The source material was blood. The chain has TRBV6-1 and TRBJ1-5, with D possibly matching TRBD1 (5 bases). The receptor was isolated from a man aged 18 to 30 in good health. CDR3 DNA: TGTGCCAGCAGTGGGACACGGAATCAGCCCCAGCATTTT. It encodes CASSGTRNQPQHF.